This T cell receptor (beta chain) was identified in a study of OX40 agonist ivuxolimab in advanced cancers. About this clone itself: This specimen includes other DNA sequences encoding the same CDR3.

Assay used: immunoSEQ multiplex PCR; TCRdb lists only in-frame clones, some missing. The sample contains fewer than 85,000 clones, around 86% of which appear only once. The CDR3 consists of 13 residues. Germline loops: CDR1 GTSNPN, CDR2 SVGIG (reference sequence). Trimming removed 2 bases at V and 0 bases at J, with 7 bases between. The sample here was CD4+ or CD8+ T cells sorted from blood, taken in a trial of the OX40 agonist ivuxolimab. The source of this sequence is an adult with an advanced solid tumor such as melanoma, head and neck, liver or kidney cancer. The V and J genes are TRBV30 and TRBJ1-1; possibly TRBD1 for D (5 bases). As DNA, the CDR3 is TGTGCCTGGAGTAGACAGATGAACACTGAAGCTTTCTTT. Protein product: CAWSRQMNTEAFF.